The TCR beta chain described here comes from a study of shared clonotypes between healthy human individuals. The table came from immunoSEQ multiplex PCR; TCRdb's copy has only in-frame clones and leaves some out. The sample holds about 2 million clones, 85% to 95% seen once. This clone came up a few times. The CDR3 totals 16 residues. Germline-derived CDR1 and CDR2 are SNHLY and FYNNEI. Material: naive CD4+ T cells sorted from blood. Subset reported: CD45RA+ positively selected. The chain links TRBV2 to TRBJ2-5; D is tentatively TRBD1 or TRBD2 (6 bases each). The J call may be incorrect, as the DNA end agrees better with TRBJ2-7. The sequence was obtained from a man between 18 and 35 years old in good health. CDR3 sequence (DNA): TGTGCCAGCAGTGATCGAGGGGGGCCAGGCGGCTACGAGCAGTACTTC. Protein sequence: CASSDRGGPGGYEQYF.